This TCR beta chain comes out of a study of beta chain features in type 1 diabetes (dated by TCRdb to between 2017 and 2018). In the study overall: Mean age, gender distribution, total cell number and subset yield were not different between patients and healthy donors. A total of roughly 100 million sorted cells were examined across all samples, and the number of cells per subset was strongly correlated with RNA yield. The study compared the TCRB repertoires of sorted circulating CD4+ T cell subsets in recently diagnosed type 1 diabetes patients with those in matched healthy donors. Regulatory and stem cell-like memory subsets were isolated from only 8 patients and roughly eight healthy donors, whereas naive and central memory subsets came from all 28 donors.

V and J are trimmed by 0 bases and 9 bases, and the gene matches miss 16 bases of the junction. Including the terminal cysteine and phenylalanine, the CDR3 comprises 19 residues. The sequence is cut down to CDR3 DNA, 57 bases in frame from base 1. CDR1 is given as MNHNS and CDR2 as SASEGT, both from the germline V gene. A single peripheral blood draw of roughly 0.11 L on average was collected from each donor into heparinised tubes. A BD FACSAria II and a panel including CD45RO, CCR7, CD25, CD127, CD95 and CD27 were used to sort naive, central memory, regulatory and stem cell-like memory CD4+ T cells. A purity above 95% was achieved for all sorted populations. Right away, PBMCs were isolated by Lymphoprep density gradient centrifugation and were stained directly, with no culture step. Samples were stained and sorted in pairs, with one healthy donor and one patient per experiment, so that batch effects were minimized.

The paper's findings and limits, for the study overall: PCR might favor shorter templates, but patient and control samples were amplified and corrected together, so any skew would affect both groups equally. Because small numbers of individuals were included in the HLA sub-analyses, any influence of HLA type on TCRB rearrangement was left unresolved. Because cDNA rather than genomic DNA was sequenced, highly expressing activated cells could have been over-represented, although no difference in activation and CD3 levels was found between groups. Patients with type 1 diabetes made fewer insertions and deleted more nucleotides at VDJ recombination sites, implying thymic rearrangement abnormalities. In all four CD4+ subsets, TCRB CDR3 length was moderately but significantly shorter in type 1 diabetes patients. The naive, central memory and regulatory TCRB repertoires appeared to resemble one another more closely among patients than among healthy donors.

The entire amount of isolated RNA was reverse transcribed using the High Capacity cDNA Reverse Transcription Kit, so the sequenced TCRB transcripts were expressed ones. Deep immunoSEQ sequencing was performed on naive, central memory and regulatory T cell samples, with an average of roughly 3.6 million total reads per sample. Sorted cells were lysed in RLT buffer, and RNA was extracted using DNase-treated RNeasy Micro or Mini kits according to cell number. To prevent cross-contamination, each cell subset was processed individually, whereas patient and healthy donor samples were processed jointly. TCRB sequences were amplified from cDNA with the immunoSEQ multiplex PCR, producing 87-bp fragments spanning the CDR3 region. Sequencing of the amplicons was performed on the Illumina HiSeq platform. The authors processed their data as follows. PCR bias was corrected computationally using synthetic template baselines, and reads within Hamming distance 2 were collapsed, with unmergeable singletons discarded. By aligning reads against IMGT, V, D and J genes, CDR3 length, and insertions or deletions at six rearrangement sites were assigned. Clonotype counts were normalized to sorted cell number within each subset before computing true diversity and Gini coefficients with the tcR R package. Repertoire sharing was quantified using the overlap coefficient calculated on TCRB nucleotide sequences. Here the immuneACCESS table is served through TCRdb, limited to in-frame sequences with V and J called. Missing clones are a known gap in these copies; in checked studies unresolved V genes cover under half, and the rest lacks a known reason. V, J and clone size were drawn from that table, and D and trimming were deduced from the DNA. The sample table records 85,000 to 110,000 clones; roughly 28% of these occur just once. The ten largest clones take up about 0.49% of the sample.

Notes on this clone: Its recognized antigen is unknown. No base qualities exist here, and no much larger clone lies one base off it.

The sequence was collected from a woman aged 18-29 years with type 1 diabetes. The chain is made from TRBV6-1 and TRBJ2-1; 11 nucleotides in the junction match TRBD2. Sequencing was performed on central memory CD4+ T cells from blood. The DNA sequence is TGTGCCAGCAGTGAAGCGGGGAGGTTGACTAGCGGGAAAGGGGGTGAGCAGTTCTTC. Translated, it gives CASSEAGRLTSGKGGEQFF.